The 7 T cell receptor beta chains below all came from one sample that was sequenced in a study of patients and donors after allogeneic stem cell transplantation. One entry per CDR3 protein results from TCRdb running MiXCR on the RT-PCR reads. Of tens of thousands of distinct CDR3 sequences in the sample, approximately 6.2% were seen once. Sequencing was carried out using blood, either unsorted or a sorted T cell fraction (not recorded which). The receptors here all came from a human donor who was either an allogeneic HSCT recipient or a stem cell or donor lymphocyte infusion donor (not recorded which). It is not recorded whose cells these are; they may come from a transplant donor.

This clonotype appeared a few times. CDR3 loop: CASSLVRTEQFF. In nucleotides, the CDR3 is TGTGCCAGCAGCTTAGTGAGAACCGAGCAGTTCTTC. The chain links TRBV7-3 to TRBJ2-1; no reliable D call. The CDR3 extends over 12 amino acids. Germline-derived CDR1 and CDR2 are SGHTA and FQGTGA. V dropped 2 bases and J dropped 10 bases, with 9 bases sitting between them. The full variable domain, its missing parts supplied by reference TRBV7-3 and TRBJ2-1, is GAGVSQTPSNKVTEKGKYVELRCDPISGHTALYWYRQSLGQGPEFLIYFQGTGAADDSGLPNDRFFAVRPEGSVSTLKIQRTERGDSAVYLCASSLVRTEQFFGPGTRLTVL.

Many counts were recorded for this clonotype. This chain joins TRBV4-1 and TRBJ2-5, with 7 bases matching TRBD1. Trimming removed 2 bases from V and 4 bases from J; junction bases left unmatched: 4. The CDR3 totals 14 residues. Germline values: CDR1 MGHRA, CDR2 YSYEKL. The CDR3 spells CASSQQDRIETQYF. CDR3 sequence (DNA): TGCGCCAGCAGCCAACAGGACAGGATAGAGACCCAGTACTTC.

At least ten counts were recorded for this clonotype. The chain uses TRBV6-2 or TRBV6-3 and TRBJ2-1; D may be TRBD2 (5 bases). From germline, CDR1 is MNHEY and CDR2 SVGEGT. The CDR3 sequence is 16 residues long. Trimming took off 0 bases at V and 4 bases at J, with 13 bases between the two ends. The CDR3 DNA is TGTGCCAGCAGTTACTCGGCGACTATAGTATACAATGAGCAGTTCTTC. It translates to CASSYSATIVYNEQFF.

This clonotype has at least ten counts. The chain links TRBV3-1 to TRBJ1-2; TRBD1 agrees at 8 bases. CDR1 and CDR2 (germline): LGHDT, YNNKEL (reference sequence). Losses at the gene ends were 2 bases for V and 4 bases for J; bases not matched to a gene: 6. CDR3 size: 15 residues. CDR3 in DNA: TGTGCCAGCAGCCAAAAAGACAGGGGATTCTATGGCTACACCTTC. Its translation: CASSQKDRGFYGYTF.

J is TRBJ1-6 and V is TRBV21-1. TRBV21-1 is marked as a pseudogene. The CDR3 consists of 9 residues. This CDR3 reads CASSSEAHF. DNA for the CDR3: TGTGCCAGCAGCTCCGAAGCCCACTTT.

The gene calls are TRBV7-7 and TRBJ2-5, with 7 bases matching TRBD2. Germline lookup yields CDR1 SSHAT and CDR2 FNYEAQ (reference sequence). The ends lost 1 base at V and 5 bases at J; junction bases unmatched: 1. The CDR3 runs to 13 residues. CDR3 coding DNA: TGTGCCAGCAGCTTAGGCGGGAGTGAGACCCAGTACTTC. Its translation: CASSLGGSETQYF.

This clonotype was seen repeatedly, ten times or more. The CDR3 nucleotides read TGTGCCAGCAGTAGACAGGGTCTGGGGTACGAGCAGTACTTC. This gives the protein CASSRQGLGYEQYF. The chain has TRBV12-3 or TRBV12-4 and TRBJ2-7, with 7 bases identical to TRBD1. This CDR3 has 14 residues. V shed 5 bases, J shed 4 bases, and the junction held 8 bases outside the gene matches.